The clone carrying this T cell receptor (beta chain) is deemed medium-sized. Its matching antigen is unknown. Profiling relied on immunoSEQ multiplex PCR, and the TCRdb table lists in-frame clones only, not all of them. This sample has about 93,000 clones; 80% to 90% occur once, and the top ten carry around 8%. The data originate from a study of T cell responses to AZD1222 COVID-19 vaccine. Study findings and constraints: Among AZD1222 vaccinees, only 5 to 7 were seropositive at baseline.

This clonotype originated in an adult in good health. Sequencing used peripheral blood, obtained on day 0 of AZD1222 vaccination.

Here the CDR3 reads CASSQDLRQYGYTF. DNA of the CDR3: TGTGCCAGCAGCCAAGATCTTAGACAGTATGGCTACACCTTC. V gene TRBV3-1 (or the pseudogene TRBV3-2) combines with J gene TRBJ1-2; TRBD1 is a possible D gene (5 bases). In germline, CDR1 is LGHDT, CDR2 YNNKEL (reference sequence). The CDR3 totals 14 residues. Between the trimmed V and J ends, which lost 0 bases and 5 bases, there was a span of 10 bases.